This entry features one T cell receptor beta chain sequence. This clonotype was detected ten times or more. Its antigen is unknown. No much larger clone exists at a distance of one base, and base qualities are not known. The method behind the library was UMI-ligation and nested PCR. Four rounds of PCR, run with the SP2 primer together with nested alpha and beta constant region primers, were used to amplify the ligated cDNA. TCR RNA was reverse transcribed with SuperScript IV using alpha and beta constant region primers for the blood and skin samples. An oligonucleotide carrying the Illumina SP2 primer and a UMI was ligated to the cDNA 3' end using T4 RNA ligase 1. To prevent hairpin formation, the 12-nucleotide UMI was made up of two random hexamers with an eight-base spacer between them. From the second PCR onward, TCR alpha and beta chain libraries were processed separately and dual indexed for multiplexing. After pooling, the indexed libraries were analyzed by capillary electrophoresis and sequenced on either an Illumina MiSeq or NextSeq. PhiX DNA at roughly 5-7% was added to the libraries to raise base diversity and improve cluster recognition. The paper's data handling went like this. Demultiplexor pulled UMIs out of read 2, joined the UMIs with the TCR sequence from read 1, and separated reads according to sample indices. Decombinator identified V and J genes and V-J junctions and gave each TCR a five-part identifier that included V and J deletions. Collapsinator used UMIs to correct sequencing errors and PCR amplification heterogeneity, producing a UMI-based abundance for each TCR. CDR3Translator turned identifiers into nucleotide sequence, translated the nucleotide sequence into amino acids, and pulled out CDR3 regions based on terminal motifs. After normalization to the amount of input RNA, the error-corrected alpha and beta TCR counts from blood and from skin were compared. The raw public reads went through TCRdb reprocessing: fastp at Q25, MiXCR clone calling, in-frame beta chains kept. Rows merge per CDR3 protein into single entries with the most common DNA and genes. None of the V and J calls come from the authors' own analysis; TCRdb made them. For this sample there are 40,000 or so distinct CDR3 sequences; about 11% appear just once. In total, the top ten clones hold approximately 4.1% of the sample.

This entry is derived from a study of naive and memory T cell subsets (dated by TCRdb to 2016 to 2017). For the study in its entirety: According to the figure summarizing the samples, there were approximately 10 blood donors, 7 tuberculin skin test biopsies and 3 saline control biopsies. As previously described, skin biopsies were taken from tuberculin skin test sites or from saline-injected control sites and processed for RNA extraction. PCR2 was typically a SYBR Green qPCR stopped at a set threshold; low-input samples could instead use end-point PCR (approximately 6 cycles).

Per the germline V gene, SGHTA is the CDR1 and FQGNSA is the CDR2. From the cysteine up to the phenylalanine, the CDR3 has a length of 15 residues. Only the CDR3 part of the read is kept: 45 bases, read in frame from the first base. The V end loses 1 base and the J end loses 0 bases, and a stretch of 6 bases separates them. What the work shows at the level of the full study, not this receptor alone: Skin biopsy collection and RNA processing details were not given in the paper but referenced to earlier studies. The RNA-based method was acknowledged as potentially sensitive to TCR transcript changes with T cell activation and differentiation. The higher numbers of TCRs at tuberculin skin test sites were interpreted as T cell infiltration of a delayed type IV hypersensitivity reaction. Both types of skin biopsy reportedly yielded TCR sequences, though far more TCRs came from tuberculin skin test sites.

The treatment or condition label here, explained by the study, means: skin biopsy from PPD injection site in Mantoux-positive individual. A robust, sensitive protocol for the amplification, sequencing and analysis of TCRs was described in the study, in which 3' ligation of a UMI-containing oligonucleotide to TCR cDNA was used. In individuals with a positive Mantoux test, tuberculin skin test biopsies were taken from sites that had been injected with PPD. Total RNA was treated with RQ1 DNase, without cell sorting, prior to reverse transcription, with an input of roughly 1 to 1,100 ng being targeted. Libraries were prepared from skin biopsies and whole blood so that pipeline robustness could be tested in samples in which T cells form a minority population.

This material consisted of skin, taken from a tuberculin skin test site. The sequence was obtained from an adult in good health. The chain is made from TRBV7-2 and TRBJ1-4; the D gene identity is not certain. The CDR3 region reads CASSLGASTNEKLFF. The DNA reads TGTGCCAGCAGCTTAGGGGCCTCAACTAATGAAAAACTGTTTTTT.